This passage covers 17 T cell receptor beta chains from one sample sequenced in a study of T cells after posttransplantation cyclophosphamide. Sequenced by immunoSEQ multiplex PCR; TCRdb stores in-frame clones only, minus some. The sample shows approximately 34,000 clones, none of them appearing just once. The sequencing input was PBMCs. The source of these receptors is a woman aged 45-59 years in good health and a related stem cell transplant donor.

At least ten counts were recorded for this clone. The chain combines TRBV6-4 with TRBJ2-1, with TRBD2 matching 8 bases. Trimming cost V 4 bases and J 4 bases; bases outside gene matches: 6. This CDR3 contains 15 residues. The germline V gene has CDR1 MRHNA and CDR2 SNTAGT. The DNA for the CDR3 is TGTGCCAGCAGTGTAGGGCTAGCGGGTTACAATGAGCAGTTCTTC. This codes for CASSVGLAGYNEQFF.

This clone was observed at least ten times. The chain links TRBV7-2 to TRBJ2-4; D possibly corresponds to TRBD2 (7 bases). V lost 0 bases, J lost 9 bases, and 15 bases lay in between. In germline, CDR1 is SGHTA, CDR2 FQGNSA. The CDR3 is 15 residues long. The CDR3 DNA reads as TGTGCCAGCAGCTTAGCGTCCGGGGGCGGGGGCATTCAGTACTTC. Its protein product is CASSLASGGGGIQYF. The whole variable domain, remainder taken from reference TRBV7-2 and TRBJ2-4, is GAGVSQSPSNKVTEKGKDVELRCDPISGHTALYWYRQSLGQGLEFLIYFQGNSAPDKSGLPSDRFSAERTGGSVSTLTIQRTQQEDSAVYLCASSLASGGGGIQYFGAGTRLSVL.

This clone has at least ten counts. The chain recombines TRBV18 with TRBJ1-1; perhaps TRBD1 as D (5 bases). Germline loops: CDR1 KGHSH, CDR2 LQKENI. Trimming removed 2 bases from V and 1 base from J, with 5 bases in between. The length of the CDR3 is 13 residues. CDR3 nucleotide sequence: TGTGCCAGCTCACCAGGGGCGAACACTGAAGCTTTCTTT. Its protein product is CASSPGANTEAFF.

This clone showed up just a few times. V gene TRBV9 combines with J gene TRBJ2-7, with 11 bases identical to TRBD1. This CDR3 is 15 amino acids long. V lost 4 bases to trimming and J lost 0 bases; unmatched junction nucleotides: 3. Germline V CDR1 and CDR2: SGDLS, YYNGEE. The CDR3 is CASSPDRGPSYEQYF. The CDR3 region has the DNA TGTGCCAGCAGCCCGGACAGGGGGCCCTCCTACGAGCAGTACTTC. Looking up the rest from reference TRBV9 and TRBJ2-7 gives the full variable domain: DSGVTQTPKHLITATGQRVTLRCSPRSGDLSVYWYQQSLDQGLQFLIQYYNGEERAKGNILERFSAQQFPDLHSELNLSSLELGDSALYFCASSPDRGPSYEQYFGPGTRLTVT.

The sample holds many counts of this clone. This chain joins TRBV18 and TRBJ2-7; 12 bases are shared with TRBD2. The CDR3 loop spans 14 amino acids. The germline V gene has CDR1 KGHSH and CDR2 LQKENI. Losses at the gene ends were 2 bases for V and 5 bases for J; bases not matched to a gene: 1. This chain's CDR3 is CASSPGTSGHEQYF. For the CDR3, the DNA is TGTGCCAGCTCACCAGGGACTAGCGGGCACGAGCAGTACTTC.

This clone has ten or more counts. J is TRBJ2-1 and V is TRBV14; 7 positions match TRBD2. V gave up 4 bases and J gave up 0 bases; unmatched junction bases: 3. The CDR3 contains 15 residues. Germline CDR1 SGHDN, CDR2 FVKESK. The CDR3 spells CASSRQRGSYNEQFF. The CDR3 DNA reads as TGTGCCAGCAGCCGACAGCGGGGCTCCTACAATGAGCAGTTCTTC.

This chain links TRBV7-6 with TRBJ2-7; D call uncertain. The germline gives CDR1 SGHVS, CDR2 FNYEAQ. Trimming pared 5 bases from V and 0 bases from J, leaving 5 bases between. The CDR3 extends over 12 amino acids. The CDR3 DNA reads as TGTGCCAGCAGCCTCAGCTCCTACGAGCAGTACTTC. Its protein product is CASSLSSYEQYF. The variable domain in full, completed from reference TRBV7-6 and TRBJ2-7, reads GAGVSQSPRYKVTKRGQDVALRCDPISGHVSLYWYRQALGQGPEFLTYFNYEAQQDKSGLPNDRFSAERPEGSISTLTIQRTEQRDSAMYRCASSLSSYEQYFGPGTRLTVT.

This clone came up many times. The chain uses TRBV11-1 and TRBJ2-7; D perhaps matches TRBD2 (6 bases). The length of the CDR3 is 18 residues. Germline loops: CDR1 SGHAT, CDR2 FQDESV (reference sequence). V dropped 1 base and J dropped 0 bases, with 19 bases sitting between them. The DNA of the CDR3 is TGTGCCAGCAGCTTAGATTGGGGGTCGGGGGACCGCTCCTACGAGCAGTACTTC. As protein: CASSLDWGSGDRSYEQYF.

The table lists this clone with many counts. This sequence joins TRBV2 and TRBJ1-5; 10 nucleotides agree with TRBD1. Germline CDR1 is SNHLY and CDR2 is FYNNEI. The CDR3 totals 14 residues. Unmatched junction bases numbered 10, after V lost 6 bases and J lost 11 bases. The CDR3 nucleotides read TGTGCCAGCAGATCCGGGACAGGGGAAAGGTCCCAGCATTTT. Its translation: CASRSGTGERSQHF. The full variable domain, its missing parts supplied by reference TRBV2 and TRBJ1-5, is EPEVTQTPSHQVTQMGQEVILRCVPISNHLYFYWYRQILGQKVEFLVSFYNNEISEKSEIFDDQFSVERPDGSNFTLKIRSTKLEDSAMYFCASRSGTGERSQHFGDGTRLSIL.

The gene calls are TRBV9 and TRBJ2-3; 9 positions match TRBD1. The germline gives CDR1 SGDLS, CDR2 YYNGEE. CDR3 length: 14 residues. Unmatched junction bases numbered 3, after V lost 2 bases and J lost 5 bases. CDR3 amino acids: CASSVTGGIDTQYF. The CDR3, as DNA: TGTGCCAGCAGCGTGACAGGGGGTATAGATACGCAGTATTTT.

This clone was found a few times. The J gene is TRBJ2-7, the V gene TRBV29-1; 7 nucleotides align to TRBD2. There are 13 residues in the CDR3. The V segment lost 6 bases and the J segment 2 bases; nucleotides outside the gene matches: 7. In germline, CDR1 is SQVTM, CDR2 ANQGSEA. The CDR3 nucleotides are TGCAGCGTCCATCCCCGGGGGGCCTACGAGCAGTACTTC. Encoded protein: CSVHPRGAYEQYF.

This clone was recorded many times. The chain carries TRBV4-2 and TRBJ1-2; 10 nucleotides match TRBD1. Per germline, CDR1 LGHNA and CDR2 YNFKEQ. The CDR3 runs to 15 residues. Trimming at V came to 3 bases and at J to 3 bases, leaving 4 bases not matched to a gene. The CDR3 sequence: CASSQGDRGDYGYTF. In DNA form, the CDR3 reads TGTGCCAGCAGCCAGGGGGACAGGGGCGACTATGGCTACACCTTC.

This clone was observed at least ten times. The V call is TRBV30, the J call TRBJ2-1; 12 bases fit TRBD1. This CDR3 is 16 amino acids long. From germline, CDR1 is GTSNPN and CDR2 SVGIG (reference sequence). Trimming at V came to 8 bases and at J to 7 bases, leaving 15 bases not matched to a gene. Here the CDR3 DNA reads TGTGCCACAACGCCGGACCCGGGACAGGGGGCGAATGAGCAGTTCTTC. It is translated as CATTPDPGQGANEQFF.

In this sample, this clone turned up many times. CDR3 protein: CASSPPTADEKLFF. For the CDR3, the DNA is TGTGCCAGCAGCCCCCCGACGGCGGATGAAAAACTGTTTTTT. The chain combines TRBV7-9 with TRBJ1-4; D uncertain. The CDR3 covers 14 residues. Germline V gives CDR1 SEHNR, CDR2 FQNEAQ (reference sequence). Trimming took off 5 bases at V and 6 bases at J, with 13 bases between the two ends.

The CDR3: CASAGVASEQYF. In DNA, the CDR3 is TGTGCTTCAGCGGGAGTCGCGAGCGAGCAGTACTTC. This chain connects TRBV30 to TRBJ2-7, with 8 bases aligning to TRBD2. CDR3 length: 12 residues. The germline CDR1 and CDR2 sequences are GTSNPN and SVGIG (reference sequence).

This clone occurred a few times. CDR3 protein: CASSMSGNTDTQYF. The CDR3, as DNA: TGTGCCAGCAGCATGAGCGGGAATACAGATACGCAGTATTTT. The V gene is TRBV9, the J gene TRBJ2-3, with TRBD2 matching 7 bases. CDR1 is SGDLS, CDR2 YYNGEE, per germline. V was pared by 4 bases and J by 3 bases, with 5 bases of the junction left unmatched. CDR3 length: 14 amino acids.

This clone has a count of ten or more. The CDR3 DNA follows: TGTGCCAGCAGCCTAGACGGACACTTGTCGTCTGAAGCTTTCTTT. As protein: CASSLDGHLSSEAFF. The rearrangement uses TRBV7-3 and TRBJ1-1; D perhaps matches TRBD1 (5 bases). The CDR3 length is 15 residues. Germline CDR1 reads SGHTA; CDR2 reads FQGTGA. V gave up 5 bases and J gave up 6 bases, with 19 bases separating them.